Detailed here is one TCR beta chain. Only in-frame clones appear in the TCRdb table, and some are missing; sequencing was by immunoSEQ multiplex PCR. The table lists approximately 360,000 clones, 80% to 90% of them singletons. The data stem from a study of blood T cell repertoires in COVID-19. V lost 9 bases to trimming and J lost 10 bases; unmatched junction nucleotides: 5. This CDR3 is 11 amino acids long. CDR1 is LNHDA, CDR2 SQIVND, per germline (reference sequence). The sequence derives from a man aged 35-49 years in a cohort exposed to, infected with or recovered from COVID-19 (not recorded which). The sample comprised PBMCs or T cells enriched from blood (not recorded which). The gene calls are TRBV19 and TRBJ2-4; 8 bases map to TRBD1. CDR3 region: CASTRGQIQYF. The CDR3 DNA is TGTGCCAGCACCAGGGGGCAAATTCAGTACTTC.